Listed here are 26 T cell receptor beta chains from one sample, sequenced in a study of T cell responses to AZD1222 COVID-19 vaccine (dated by TCRdb to about 2021). Explained via the paper, the time point label denotes: about 28 days (+/-7) after the second vaccine dose. Library method: the immunoSEQ multiplex PCR assay. TCRdb holds this immuneACCESS table with in-frame rearrangements only. Some clones are missing; in checked studies, unresolved V genes explain under half, and the rest has no known cause. The sample profile shows roughly 150,000 clones; around 90% of them were found once. About 1.5% of the sample is held by the ten biggest clonotypes. The source was peripheral blood, collected 28 days after the second AZD1222 dose. The source is an adult who received the AZD1222 COVID-19 vaccine.

This rearrangement joins TRBV11-1 to TRBJ1-6, with TRBD1 as a possible D gene (5 bases). Trimming took 8 bases from V and 13 from J, leaving 21 bases between them. The germline gives CDR1 SGHAT, CDR2 FQDESV (reference sequence). The CDR3 consists of 14 residues. CDR3 in DNA: TGTGCCAGCCGCCCTGGAGGGGCGCTTTCTCCCCTCCACTTT. As protein: CASRPGGALSPLHF. Looking up the rest from reference TRBV11-1 and TRBJ1-6 gives the full variable domain: EAEVAQSPRYKITEKSQAVAFWCDPISGHATLYWYRQILGQGPELLVQFQDESVVDDSQLPKDRFSAERLKGVDSTLKIQPAELGDSAMYLCASRPGGALSPLHFGNGTRLTVT.

The genes are TRBV5-1 and TRBJ1-5, with 10 bases lining up with TRBD1. CDR3 size: 18 residues. After removal of 5 bases from V and 0 bases from J, the junction contained 11 bases not matched to a gene. The germline CDR1 and CDR2 sequences are SGHRS and YFSETQ. CDR3 in DNA: TGCGCCAGCAGGCCCGGGACAGGGGAGGCCTATAGCAATCAGCCCCAGCATTTT. Protein product: CASRPGTGEAYSNQPQHF.

J is TRBJ2-1 and V is TRBV19; TRBD2 matches at 8 bases. The CDR3 has 15 amino acids. After removal of 4 bases from V and 13 bases from J, the junction contained 15 bases not matched to a gene. Germline-derived CDR1 and CDR2 are LNHDA and SQIVND (reference sequence). The CDR3 DNA reads as TGTGCCAGTAGTAGTAGCGGGAAAGAAGCCCCTCAACAGTTCTTC. Its protein product is CASSSSGKEAPQQFF.

This clone was counted a single time. The chain recombines TRBV5-8 with TRBJ2-2; tentatively, D is TRBD1 (6 bases). The CDR3 runs to 16 residues. Germline loops: CDR1 SGHTS, CDR2 YDEGEE. V gave up 3 bases and J gave up 5 bases, with 17 bases separating them. CDR3: CASSSGQISLTGELFF. CDR3 DNA: TGTGCCAGCAGCTCCGGACAGATTAGCCTTACCGGGGAGCTGTTTTTT. The whole variable domain, remainder taken from reference TRBV5-8 and TRBJ2-2, is EAGVTQSPTHLIKTRGQQATLRCSPISGHTSVYWYQQALGLGLQFLLWYDEGEERNRGNFPPRFSGRQFPNYSSELNVNALELEDSALYLCASSSGQISLTGELFFGEGSRLTVL.

The V call is TRBV19, the J call TRBJ1-2, with D unclear. The ends were cut back, 10 bases at V and 4 bases at J, with 10 bases in the middle. The CDR3 is made up of 11 amino acids. Germline CDR1 reads LNHDA; CDR2 reads SQIVND (reference sequence). CDR3 protein: CANQYTYGYTF. The CDR3 nucleotides read TGTGCCAATCAGTATACCTATGGCTACACCTTC. Filled out from reference TRBV19 and TRBJ1-2, the complete variable domain reads DGGITQSPKYLFRKEGQNVTLSCEQNLNHDAMYWYRQDPGQGLRLIYYSQIVNDFQKGDIAEGYSVSREKKESFPLTVTSAQKNPTAFYLCANQYTYGYTFGSGTRLTVV.

The chain has TRBV28 and TRBJ1-2; TRBD1 might be the D (5 bases). The CDR3 is 15 residues long. Germline V CDR1 and CDR2: MDHEN, SYDVKM. With 4 bases removed from V and 7 bases from J, the gap between germline ends came to 19 bases. Here the CDR3 DNA reads TGTGCCAGCAGTTATTCGGTGAGGGGCACGGGTGGCTACACCTTC. It translates to CASSYSVRGTGGYTF.

This chain connects TRBV28 to TRBJ1-2; unclear D gene. The CDR3 is 11 residues long. V lost 8 bases, J lost 8 bases, and 12 bases lay in between. Germline V CDR1 and CDR2: MDHEN, SYDVKM. The CDR3: CASGGLGGYTF. CDR3 DNA: TGTGCCAGCGGAGGCCTAGGAGGCTACACCTTC.

The chain combines TRBV20-1 with TRBJ2-1, with TRBD2 as a possible D gene (5 bases). CDR1 is DFQATT, CDR2 SNEGSKA, per germline (reference sequence). V lost 3 bases and J lost 6, with 9 bases in between. The CDR3 totals 12 residues. The CDR3, as DNA: TGCAGTGCTAGTACCGAGGGCAATGAGCAGTTCTTC. Protein product: CSASTEGNEQFF.

CDR3 coding DNA: TGTGCCAGCAGTGGGCAGGGGGCAACCTATGGCTACACCTTC. As protein: CASSGQGATYGYTF. The J gene is TRBJ1-2, the V gene TRBV2; TRBD1 agrees at 8 bases. The CDR3 totals 14 residues. CDR1 and CDR2 (germline): SNHLY, FYNNEI. J gave up 4 bases and V 4 bases, and 5 bases lay outside the gene matches.

This sequence joins TRBV6-4 and TRBJ2-3; D gene unclear. The V end was cut by 6 bases, the J end by 6 bases, with 13 bases between. This CDR3 is built from 13 residues. Germline V CDR1 and CDR2: MRHNA, SNTAGT. The CDR3 DNA reads as TGTGCCAGCAGCACGACCTATGAGGATACGCAGTATTTT. It codes for CASSTTYEDTQYF.

The CDR3 DNA sequence: TGTGCCAGCAGCGAGGCGGGCGGTCGATATATGGGCTACACCTTC. Translated, it gives CASSEAGGRYMGYTF. The gene calls are TRBV3-1 (or the pseudogene TRBV3-2) and TRBJ1-2; the D is unclear. V was trimmed by 5 bases and J by 8 bases, leaving 21 bases between them. The germline V gene encodes CDR1 LGHDT and CDR2 YNNKEL (reference sequence). This CDR3 is built from 15 residues.

CDR3 protein: CSVRTGGSEAFF. CDR3 sequence (DNA): TGCAGCGTACGGACAGGGGGATCTGAAGCTTTCTTT. The gene calls are TRBV29-1 and TRBJ1-1; 10 nucleotides line up with TRBD1. With 6 bases clipped from V and 6 bases from J, the junction kept 4 bases outside the gene matches. Germline assignment: CDR1 SQVTM and CDR2 ANQGSEA. The CDR3 loop spans 12 amino acids.

The chain is built from TRBV2 and TRBJ2-2, with 13 nucleotides matching TRBD2. Trimming removed 6 bases from V and 8 bases from J; junction bases left unmatched: 6. Germline V gene sequence: CDR1 SNHLY, CDR2 FYNNEI. The length of the CDR3 is 15 residues. CDR3 coding DNA: TGTGCCAGCAGCGGGACTAGCGGGATGGGGGGGGAGCTGTTTTTT. This codes for CASSGTSGMGGELFF. The entire variable domain, with the rest obtained from reference TRBV2 and TRBJ2-2, is as follows: EPEVTQTPSHQVTQMGQEVILRCVPISNHLYFYWYRQILGQKVEFLVSFYNNEISEKSEIFDDQFSVERPDGSNFTLKIRSTKLEDSAMYFCASSGTSGMGGELFFGEGSRLTVL.

V is TRBV27 and J is TRBJ2-1, with 11 bases aligning to TRBD2. V was clipped by 4 bases and J by 0 bases; unmatched bases: 5. The CDR3 is 17 residues long. Germline CDR1 is MNHEY and CDR2 is SMNVEV (reference sequence). This CDR3 is CASSSRLAGSSYNEQFF. CDR3 DNA sequence: TGTGCCAGCAGTTCACGACTAGCGGGGAGCTCCTACAATGAGCAGTTCTTC.

The chain links TRBV5-4 to TRBJ2-5, with D hard to call. The V gene lost 2 bases and the J gene lost 3 bases, with 11 bases spanning the gap. The CDR3 has 14 residues. Germline loops: CDR1 SGHNT, CDR2 YYREEE (reference sequence). The CDR3 region is CASSFATKEETQYF. CDR3 DNA sequence: TGTGCCAGCAGCTTCGCGACCAAGGAAGAGACCCAGTACTTC.

V usage is TRBV13 and J usage is TRBJ1-4; D remains ambiguous. CDR3 length equals 13 residues. V lost 1 base and J lost 8, with 8 bases in between. Germline V gene lookup returns CDR1 PRHDT and CDR2 FYEKMQ (reference sequence). CDR3 DNA: TGTGCCAGCAGCTTAGTAGGGATGGAAAAACTGTTTTTT. Translating gives CASSLVGMEKLFF. The variable domain in full, completed from reference TRBV13 and TRBJ1-4, reads AAGVIQSPRHLIKEKRETATLKCYPIPRHDTVYWYQQGPGQDPQFLISFYEKMQSDKGSIPDRFSAQQFSDYHSELNMSSLELGDSALYFCASSLVGMEKLFFGSGTQLSVL.

The chain links TRBV6-5 to TRBJ2-5; D is possibly TRBD1 (5 bases). The germline gives CDR1 MNHEY, CDR2 SVGAGI. The CDR3 loop spans 14 amino acids. V was clipped by 6 bases and J by 4 bases, with 15 bases between them. CDR3 sequence: CASSPLSRVETQYF. For the CDR3, the DNA is TGTGCCAGCAGCCCACTGTCCAGGGTAGAGACCCAGTACTTC.

The chain employs TRBV28 and TRBJ2-7; no clear D gene. This CDR3 comprises 12 residues. V lost 7 bases and J 2 bases, leaving 9 bases between the germline ends. The germline CDR1 and CDR2 sequences are MDHEN and SYDVKM. The CDR3 bases are TGTGCCAGCACCGCCAACACCTACGAGCAGTACTTC. Its translation: CASTANTYEQYF.

This chain connects TRBV28 to TRBJ2-6; 12 nucleotides match TRBD1. The CDR3 has 19 amino acids. CDR1 MDHEN and CDR2 SYDVKM come from the germline V gene. V gave up 6 bases and J gave up 1 base; unmatched junction bases: 10. The CDR3 sequence is CASSDQGQGARSGANVLTF. The CDR3 nucleotides are TGTGCCAGCAGCGATCAGGGACAGGGGGCGCGTTCTGGGGCCAACGTCCTGACTTTC.

The chain employs TRBV9 and TRBJ1-5; D is unresolved. Germline V lookup: CDR1 SGDLS, CDR2 YYNGEE. With 0 bases removed from V and 3 bases from J, the gap between germline ends came to 10 bases. The length of the CDR3 is 15 residues. The DNA for the CDR3 is TGTGCCAGCAGCGTAGCAGGCCAGAACAATCAGCCCCAGCATTTT. Translation gives CASSVAGQNNQPQHF.

The genes are TRBV4-2 and TRBJ1-5; 9 bases align to TRBD1. The CDR3 sequence is 19 residues long. V lost 0 bases, J lost 0 bases, and 9 bases stayed unmatched. Per the germline V gene, CDR1 is LGHNA and CDR2 is YNFKEQ. CDR3 loop: CASSQDRGTGQYSNQPQHF. The CDR3 DNA follows: TGTGCCAGCAGCCAAGATAGGGGGACAGGGCAGTATAGCAATCAGCCCCAGCATTTT.

The chain recombines TRBV7-3 with TRBJ1-2, with 7 bases aligning to TRBD1. CDR1 SGHTA and CDR2 FQGTGA come from the germline V gene. J lost 1 base, V lost 2 bases, and 1 base had no gene match. The CDR3 spans 14 residues. In DNA, the CDR3 is TGTGCCAGCAGCTTACGGGACAGTAACTATGGCTACACCTTC. Translated, it gives CASSLRDSNYGYTF.

This chain uses TRBV9 with TRBJ2-1; D gene ambiguous. In germline, CDR1 is SGDLS, CDR2 YYNGEE. V lost 3 bases and J lost 7, with 17 bases in between. The CDR3 totals 15 residues. CDR3 in amino acids: CASSALSDGRNEQFF. The CDR3 DNA reads TGTGCCAGCAGCGCCCTCTCGGACGGAAGGAATGAGCAGTTCTTC.

The chain carries TRBV11-2 and TRBJ1-2; perhaps TRBD1 as D (6 bases). Germline V gene sequence: CDR1 SGHAT, CDR2 FQNNGV. The CDR3 is made up of 14 amino acids. V lost 4 bases and J lost 4, with 13 bases in between. This CDR3 reads CASSSTQGGYGYTF. The DNA of the CDR3 is TGTGCCAGCAGCTCAACACAGGGAGGCTATGGCTACACCTTC.

The chain carries TRBV2 and TRBJ1-1; 8 nucleotides match TRBD1. The ends lost 1 base at V and 11 bases at J; junction bases unmatched: 15. CDR3 size: 16 residues. Germline CDR1 reads SNHLY; CDR2 reads FYNNEI. CDR3 region: CASSEVRQGRDPLAFF. In DNA, the CDR3 is TGTGCCAGCAGTGAAGTTCGACAGGGGCGGGATCCCTTGGCTTTCTTT.

The table lists this clone with a few counts. The chain carries TRBV4-3 and TRBJ2-1; 7 positions agree with TRBD2. Germline V gene data show CDR1 as LGHNA and CDR2 as YSLEER. CDR3 size: 16 residues. After removal of 1 base from V and 7 bases from J, the junction contained 10 bases not matched to a gene. The CDR3 bases are TGCGCCAGCAGCCAAGGGCCGACTAGCAGAGTGAATGAGCAGTTCTTC. It yields the protein CASSQGPTSRVNEQFF.